These 27 T cell receptor beta chains came from one sample sequenced in a study of CD8+ T cells in alopecia areata. RNA was extracted and reverse transcribed into cDNA as the sequencing template. Sequencing was performed with immunoSEQ multiplex PCR; in TCRdb, only in-frame clones are kept and a portion is missing. This table has about 120,000 clones, about 46% appearing once. Sample: CD8+ T cells sorted from blood, taken at week 0. The receptor set was obtained from a human donor with alopecia areata.

This clone was seen a handful of times. The CDR3 DNA follows: TGCAGCGTTGAGCGGGCTAGCGGGGGGGCAGGTGAGCAGTTCTTC. It encodes CSVERASGGAGEQFF. This chain uses TRBV29-1 with TRBJ2-1, with 12 positions matching TRBD2. From germline, CDR1 is SQVTM and CDR2 ANQGSEA. CDR3 length: 15 residues. V dropped 3 bases and J dropped 9; count of bases not matched to a gene: 9.

The rearrangement uses TRBV7-9 and TRBJ2-7; no reliable D call. Germline V gives CDR1 SEHNR, CDR2 FQNEAQ (reference sequence). The CDR3 loop spans 12 amino acids. Trimming stripped 6 bases from V and 6 bases from J, with 12 bases between. Written as DNA, the CDR3 is TGTGCCAGCAGGCCCCCGTTTGGCGAGCAGTACTTC. Its translation is CASRPPFGEQYF.

This clone was counted only a few times. The CDR3 loop is CASSLTSGGKETQYF. CDR3 sequence (DNA): TGTGCCAGCAGCTTAACTAGCGGGGGGAAGGAGACCCAGTACTTC. The genes are TRBV7-8 and TRBJ2-5; 12 bases align to TRBD2. The CDR3 length is 15 residues. Germline-derived CDR1 and CDR2 are SGHVS and FQNEAQ. With 2 bases clipped from V and 5 bases from J, the junction kept 3 bases outside the gene matches.

The chain recombines TRBV25-1 with TRBJ2-7; D possibly corresponds to TRBD2 (5 bases). The CDR3 runs to 13 residues. V was shortened by 5 bases and J by 3 bases, with 11 bases between the two germline ends. CDR1 and CDR2 from the germline V gene are MGHDK and SYGVNS. The CDR3 reads CASSLGALYEQYF. The DNA of the CDR3 is TGTGCCAGCAGTCTGGGAGCCCTCTACGAGCAGTACTTC.

This clone was seen a handful of times. The chain links TRBV6-5 to TRBJ2-3; tentatively, D is TRBD2 (7 bases). CDR1 is MNHEY, CDR2 SVGAGI, per germline. The CDR3 consists of 15 residues. Trimming removed 2 bases from V and 6 bases from J, with 15 bases in between. CDR3 in DNA: TGTGCCAGCAGTTACCTTAAGGGGGGGGCTGATACGCAGTATTTT. Protein product: CASSYLKGGADTQYF.

The chain has TRBV5-6 and TRBJ2-7; 7 nucleotides align to TRBD1. The trim removed 0 bases at V and 3 bases at J, leaving 6 bases unmatched. The CDR3 is 15 residues long. CDR1 and CDR2 from the germline V gene are SGHDT and YYEEEE. The CDR3 here is CASSLEAGGHYEQYF. Here the CDR3 DNA reads TGTGCCAGCAGCTTGGAGGCAGGGGGTCACTACGAGCAGTACTTC.

The chain carries TRBV13 and TRBJ2-7, with TRBD1 matching 9 bases. CDR3 length: 14 residues. Trimming removed 5 bases from V and 7 bases from J; junction bases left unmatched: 9. Germline lookup yields CDR1 PRHDT and CDR2 FYEKMQ (reference sequence). The CDR3 sequence: CASSPEQGAREQYF. CDR3 nucleotide sequence: TGTGCCAGCAGCCCCGAACAGGGGGCGCGGGAGCAGTACTTC.

V and J are TRBV6-6 and TRBJ2-3; 13 nucleotides align to TRBD2. The CDR3 runs 16 residues. Trimming took 6 bases from V and 3 from J; bases not matched to a gene: 6. Germline loops: CDR1 MNHNY, CDR2 SVGAGI (reference sequence). CDR3 region: CASRLAGGPVTDTQYF. CDR3 bases: TGTGCCAGCAGACTAGCGGGGGGGCCGGTGACAGATACGCAGTATTTT.

The chain combines TRBV25-1 with TRBJ1-2; D is unclear. V was cut by 10 bases and J by 8 bases, with 11 bases left in between. This CDR3 has 10 amino acids. In germline, CDR1 is MGHDK, CDR2 SYGVNS. CDR3 DNA: TGTGCCACCTTCACAGACGGCTACACCTTC. It is translated as CATFTDGYTF.

The chain joins TRBV27 to TRBJ2-1; D not certain. With 3 bases removed from V and 4 bases from J, the gap between germline ends came to 7 bases. Per germline, CDR1 MNHEY and CDR2 SMNVEV (reference sequence). The CDR3 contains 13 residues. CDR3 protein: CASSFIGYNEQFF. In DNA form, the CDR3 reads TGTGCCAGCAGTTTTATTGGGTACAATGAGCAGTTCTTC.

The J gene is TRBJ2-7, the V gene TRBV13; 13 positions agree with TRBD2. CDR1 is PRHDT, CDR2 FYEKMQ, per germline (reference sequence). V shed 4 bases and J 7 bases; nucleotides not matched to a gene: 7. CDR3 size: 15 residues. CDR3 residues: CASSSTSGGQREQYF. CDR3 DNA sequence: TGTGCCAGCAGCTCGACTAGCGGGGGGCAAAGGGAGCAGTACTTC.

This clone was detected only a few times. The chain carries TRBV2 and TRBJ1-6; 8 positions match TRBD1. Germline CDR1 reads SNHLY; CDR2 reads FYNNEI. J gave up 0 bases and V 5 bases, and 6 bases lay outside the gene matches. The CDR3 covers 17 residues. Here the CDR3 reads CASSSGTGSSYNSPLHF. CDR3 in DNA: TGTGCCAGCAGTAGCGGGACAGGTAGCTCCTATAATTCACCCCTCCACTTT.

The chain joins TRBV7-9 to TRBJ1-2, with D unresolved. Germline V lookup: CDR1 SEHNR, CDR2 FQNEAQ (reference sequence). V was shortened by 1 base and J by 4 bases, with 10 bases between the two germline ends. This CDR3 contains 14 residues. CDR3 bases: TGTGCCAGCAGCTTAGGCGATTCGGGCTATGGCTACACCTTC. It specifies CASSLGDSGYGYTF. The full variable domain, completed using reference TRBV7-9 and TRBJ1-2, is DTGVSQNPRHKITKRGQNVTFRCDPISEHNRLYWYRQTLGQGPEFLTYFQNEAQLEKSRLLSDRFSAERPKGSFSTLEIQRTEQGDSAMYLCASSLGDSGYGYTFGSGTRLTVV.

The chain carries TRBV30 and TRBJ1-1; D call uncertain. Per germline, CDR1 GTSNPN and CDR2 SVGIG (reference sequence). Trimming shortened V by 5 bases and J by 0 bases, and 7 bases separated the two germline ends. The CDR3 totals 12 residues. CDR3 loop: CAWAFMNTEAFF. The CDR3 coding sequence is TGTGCCTGGGCCTTCATGAACACTGAAGCTTTCTTT.

In this sample, this clone turned up once. The CDR3 nucleotides are TGCAGCGTGGCTGGGGGGACTAGCGGCTACGAGCAGTACTTC. Amino acid sequence: CSVAGGTSGYEQYF. V and J are TRBV29-1 and TRBJ2-5, with 11 nucleotides matching TRBD2. The J call could be wrong; TRBJ2-7 is a better fit for the DNA end. Germline-derived CDR1 and CDR2 are SQVTM and ANQGSEA. CDR3 length: 14 amino acids.

The V call is TRBV7-6, the J call TRBJ2-5; weak D call: TRBD2 (5 bases). Germline-derived CDR1 and CDR2 are SGHVS and FNYEAQ. The CDR3 is made up of 16 amino acids. V lost 2 bases and J 4 bases, leaving 17 bases between the germline ends. As DNA, the CDR3 is TGTGCCAGCAGCTTAACTGTAGCGTCCTATGGAGAGACCCAGTACTTC. Amino acids: CASSLTVASYGETQYF.

This clone was seen more than once but under ten times. This specimen includes other DNA sequences encoding the same CDR3. This chain connects TRBV5-1 to TRBJ1-5; the D is unclear. The CDR3 extends over 14 amino acids. Trimming pared 0 bases from V and 2 bases from J, leaving 6 bases between. Germline V CDR1 and CDR2: SGHRS, YFSETQ. The CDR3 DNA sequence: TGCGCCAGCAGCTTGGAGGGAGGCAATCAGCCCCAGCATTTT. Translating gives CASSLEGGNQPQHF.

This clone has a handful of counts. This chain joins TRBV7-9 and TRBJ2-5, with TRBD1 as a possible D gene (5 bases). Germline V gene sequence: CDR1 SEHNR, CDR2 FQNEAQ (reference sequence). This CDR3 region has 14 residues. Trimming left V 5 bases short and J 1 base short, with 11 bases between. The DNA for the CDR3 is TGTGCCAGCAGCCCGTACAGGAGCCAAGAGACCCAGTACTTC. It encodes CASSPYRSQETQYF.

The DNA for the CDR3 is TGCAGCGTCAGGACAGGGAGGACCGGGGAGCTGTTTTTT. Protein product: CSVRTGRTGELFF. V and J are TRBV29-1 and TRBJ2-2; 8 nucleotides match TRBD1. This CDR3 comprises 13 residues. Germline lookup yields CDR1 SQVTM and CDR2 ANQGSEA. The ends lost 6 bases at V and 5 bases at J; junction bases unmatched: 5.

This chain uses TRBV7-9 with TRBJ2-7, with D perhaps matching TRBD1 (6 bases). The germline V and J ends were trimmed by 4 bases and 5 bases, with 6 bases remaining between them. The germline V gene encodes CDR1 SEHNR and CDR2 FQNEAQ (reference sequence). This CDR3 is built from 11 residues. The DNA for the CDR3 is TGTGCCAGCAGCTGGGGGCACGAGCAGTACTTC. Amino acids: CASSWGHEQYF.

This clone has only a few counts. The chain links TRBV30 to TRBJ2-7; D gene ambiguous. CDR3 length: 12 amino acids. The germline V gene has CDR1 GTSNPN and CDR2 SVGIG (reference sequence). V lost 2 bases and J 5 bases, leaving 10 bases between the germline ends. DNA of the CDR3: TGTGCCTGGAGTCATGCGAGTGACGAGCAGTACTTC. Amino acid sequence: CAWSHASDEQYF.

The gene calls are TRBV11-2 and TRBJ1-1; D not resolved. Trimming took 2 bases from V and 1 from J, leaving 5 bases between them. Per the germline V gene, CDR1 is SGHAT and CDR2 is FQNNGV. The CDR3 runs to 13 residues. CDR3 bases: TGTGCCAGCAGCTTATGGGAGAACACTGAAGCTTTCTTT. It translates to CASSLWENTEAFF.

V and J are TRBV30 and TRBJ2-1; maybe TRBD2 (6 bases). This CDR3 is 14 amino acids long. Germline CDR1 and CDR2: GTSNPN and SVGIG (reference sequence). The V end was cut by 2 bases, the J end by 5 bases, with 13 bases between. CDR3 residues: CAWSWAGSDNEQFF. The CDR3 nucleotides are TGTGCCTGGAGTTGGGCGGGAAGTGACAATGAGCAGTTCTTC.

Points on this clone: One junction end disagrees with the germline gene, perhaps due to a read error. The V and J genes are TRBV30 and TRBJ1-4; D possibly corresponds to TRBD1 (5 bases). The CDR3 runs 15 residues. Germline V lookup: CDR1 GTSNPN, CDR2 SVGIG (reference sequence). CDR3: CAWSVETATNEKLLF. DNA for the CDR3: TGTGCCTGGAGTGTAGAGACAGCAACTAATGAAAAACTGCTTTTT.

CDR3 sequence: CASSEQDNYGYTF. CDR3 in DNA: TGTGCCAGCAGTGAACAGGACAACTATGGCTACACCTTC. The rearrangement uses TRBV2 and TRBJ1-2; D remains ambiguous. CDR1 and CDR2 (germline): SNHLY, FYNNEI. The CDR3 contains 13 residues. With 2 bases removed from V and 2 bases from J, the gap between germline ends came to 6 bases.

This clone has more than one count but fewer than ten. This sequence joins TRBV27 and TRBJ2-5, with 9 bases aligning to TRBD2. Germline CDR1 is MNHEY and CDR2 is SMNVEV (reference sequence). The CDR3 covers 15 residues. Germline trimming cut 3 bases from V and 4 bases from J; bases unmatched to any gene: 6. CDR3 sequence (DNA): TGTGCCAGCAGTTTCAGCGGGGGGCCAGGAGAGACCCAGTACTTC. It codes for CASSFSGGPGETQYF.

The table lists this clone with many counts. The chain combines TRBV6-4 with TRBJ2-1; 7 positions match TRBD2. Trimming removed 7 bases from V and 5 bases from J; junction bases left unmatched: 11. Germline V gene sequence: CDR1 MRHNA, CDR2 SNTAGT. The CDR3 has 15 amino acids. The CDR3 bases are TGTGCCAGCACCGAGCGAGCGGGGACCCACAATGAGCAGTTCTTC. Translating it yields CASTERAGTHNEQFF.